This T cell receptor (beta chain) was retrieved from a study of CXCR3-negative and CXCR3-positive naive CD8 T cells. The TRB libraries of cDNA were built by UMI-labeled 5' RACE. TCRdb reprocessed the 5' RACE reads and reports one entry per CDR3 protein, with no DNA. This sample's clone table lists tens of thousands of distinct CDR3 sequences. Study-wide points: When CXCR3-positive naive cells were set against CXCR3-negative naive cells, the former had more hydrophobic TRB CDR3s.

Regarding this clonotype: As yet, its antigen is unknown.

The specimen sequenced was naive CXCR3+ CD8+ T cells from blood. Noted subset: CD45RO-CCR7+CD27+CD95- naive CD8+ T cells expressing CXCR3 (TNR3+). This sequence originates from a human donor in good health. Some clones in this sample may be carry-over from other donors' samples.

This chain's CDR3 is CSVETRGGGYTF. The V gene is TRBV29-1, the J gene TRBJ1-2; TCRdb's assignment of TRBD1 cannot be checked, as there is no DNA. Germline CDR1 reads SQVTM; CDR2 reads ANQGSEA. This CDR3 contains 12 residues.